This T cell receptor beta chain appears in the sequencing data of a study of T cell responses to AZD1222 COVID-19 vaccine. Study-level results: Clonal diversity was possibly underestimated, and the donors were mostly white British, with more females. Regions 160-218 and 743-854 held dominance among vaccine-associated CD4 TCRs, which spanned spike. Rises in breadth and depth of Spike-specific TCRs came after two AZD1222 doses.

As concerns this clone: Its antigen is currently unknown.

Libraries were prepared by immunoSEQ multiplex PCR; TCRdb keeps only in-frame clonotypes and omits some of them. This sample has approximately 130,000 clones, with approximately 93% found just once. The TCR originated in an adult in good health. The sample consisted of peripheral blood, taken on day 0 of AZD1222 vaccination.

The CDR3 here is CASSILSDGTQYF. The CDR3 DNA follows: TGTGCCAGTAGTATACTTAGCGACGGGACCCAGTACTTC. The rearrangement uses TRBV19 and TRBJ2-5; D is perhaps TRBD2 (5 bases). V lost 2 bases and J lost 7, with 11 bases in between. Looked up from germline, CDR1 is LNHDA and CDR2 is SQIVND (reference sequence). This CDR3 spans 13 amino acids.